This T cell receptor beta chain was captured in a study of blood T cell repertoires in COVID-19. The repertoire was sequenced with immunoSEQ multiplex PCR; TCRdb's copy has only in-frame clones and lacks some. The sample shows around 13,000 clones, roughly 87% of them seen only once. Germline V gene lookup returns CDR1 SGHDT and CDR2 YYEEEE. The CDR3 runs to 16 residues. V was clipped by 3 bases and J by 9 bases, with 22 bases between them. The chain uses TRBV5-6 and TRBJ2-1; D may be TRBD1 (6 bases). The sequenced sample was peripheral blood. The clonotype was recovered from a human donor in a cohort sampled during active COVID-19. Here the CDR3 DNA reads TGTGCCAGCAGCTCCAGGGGTGCTAGCATGGTTAGTGAGCAGTTCTTC. Translated, it gives CASSSRGASMVSEQFF.